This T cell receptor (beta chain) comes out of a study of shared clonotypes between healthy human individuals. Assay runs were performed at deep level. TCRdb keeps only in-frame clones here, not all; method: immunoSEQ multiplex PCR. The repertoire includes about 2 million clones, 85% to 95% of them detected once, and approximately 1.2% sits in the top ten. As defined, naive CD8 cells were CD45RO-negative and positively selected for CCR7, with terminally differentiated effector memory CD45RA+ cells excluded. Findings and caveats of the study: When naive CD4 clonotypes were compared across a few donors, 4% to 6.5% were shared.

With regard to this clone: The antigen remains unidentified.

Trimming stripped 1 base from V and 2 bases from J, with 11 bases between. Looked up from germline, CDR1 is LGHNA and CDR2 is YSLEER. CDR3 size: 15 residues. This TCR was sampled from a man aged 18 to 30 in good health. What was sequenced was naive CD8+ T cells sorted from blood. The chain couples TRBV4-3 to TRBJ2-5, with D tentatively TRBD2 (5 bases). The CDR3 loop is CASSQVTDYQETQYF. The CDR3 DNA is TGCGCCAGCAGCCAAGTAACAGACTATCAAGAGACCCAGTACTTC.